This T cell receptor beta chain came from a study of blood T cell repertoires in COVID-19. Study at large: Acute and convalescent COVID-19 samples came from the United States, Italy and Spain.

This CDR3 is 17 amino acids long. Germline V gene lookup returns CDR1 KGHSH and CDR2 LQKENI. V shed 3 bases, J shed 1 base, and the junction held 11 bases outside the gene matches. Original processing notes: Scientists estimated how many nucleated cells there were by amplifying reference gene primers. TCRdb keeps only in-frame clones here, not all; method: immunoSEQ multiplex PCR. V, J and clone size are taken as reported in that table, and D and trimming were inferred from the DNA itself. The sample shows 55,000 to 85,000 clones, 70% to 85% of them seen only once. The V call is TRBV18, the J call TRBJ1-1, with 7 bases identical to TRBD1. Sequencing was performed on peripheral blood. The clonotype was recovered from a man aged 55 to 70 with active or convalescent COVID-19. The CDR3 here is CASSPTPYRGPNTEAFF. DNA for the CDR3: TGTGCCAGCTCACCTACGCCCTACAGGGGACCGAACACTGAAGCTTTCTTT.